Listed here are 21 T cell receptor beta chains from one sample, sequenced in a study of molecular identifiers for immune sequencing clone quantification. TCRdb reanalysed the PCR reads using MiXCR and keeps one entry per CDR3 protein. There are about 500,000 distinct CDR3 sequences in the sample; over 20% occur only once, and around 0.84% lies in the top ten. The source material was naive CD8+ T cells from blood, with Jurkat cell RNA spiked in. Documented subset: FACS-sorted CD8+CD4-CCR7+CD45RA+ naive T cells. These receptors all stem from a human donor in good health. Some libraries in this study had Jurkat cell RNA spiked in.

Regarding this clonotype: A much larger clone sits a single nucleotide away, making a read error possible. This sequence joins TRBV7-8 and TRBJ2-4; maybe TRBD1 (5 bases). This CDR3 has 17 amino acids. CDR1 SGHVS and CDR2 FQNEAQ come from the germline V gene. The CDR3 DNA reads as TGTGCCAGCAGCTTAGTTACGCAGGGCCAGGCCAAAAACACTCAGTACTTC. Translation: CASSLVTQGQAKNTQYF.

Ten or more counts support this clonotype. V is TRBV30 and J is TRBJ1-1; D is perhaps TRBD1 (5 bases). V was clipped by 2 bases and J by 0 bases, with 7 bases between them. The V gene's germline CDR1 is GTSNPN and CDR2 SVGIG (reference sequence). The CDR3 extends over 13 amino acids. CDR3 residues: CAWSPGMNTEAFF. DNA for the CDR3: TGTGCCTGGAGTCCAGGGATGAACACTGAAGCTTTCTTT.

The chain is built from TRBV11-1 and TRBJ2-7, with D perhaps assigned TRBD1 or TRBD2 (7 bases each). This CDR3 has 15 residues. The germline CDR1 and CDR2 sequences are SGHAT and FQDESV (reference sequence). Trimming left V 5 bases short and J 0 bases short, with 14 bases between. The chain's CDR3 is CASSPPRGGSYEQYF. CDR3 nucleotide sequence: TGTGCCAGCAGCCCACCCAGGGGGGGCTCCTACGAGCAGTACTTC.

This clonotype occurred a few times. V is TRBV7-9 and J is TRBJ2-7; D possibly uses TRBD1 or TRBD2 (5 bases each). Germline CDR1 is SEHNR and CDR2 is FQNEAQ (reference sequence). This CDR3 has 16 residues. V was shortened by 5 bases and J by 0 bases, with 17 bases between the two germline ends. The CDR3 protein is CASSTTDGAGSYEQYF. CDR3 nucleotide sequence: TGTGCCAGCAGCACTACGGACGGGGCGGGCTCCTACGAGCAGTACTTC.

The sample holds many counts of this clonotype. V usage is TRBV9 and J usage is TRBJ2-5; the D gene is possibly TRBD1 (6 bases). The CDR3 contains 15 residues. V lost 3 bases and J 0 bases, leaving 12 bases between the germline ends. Germline loops: CDR1 SGDLS, CDR2 YYNGEE. The CDR3 sequence: CASSEDRLYQETQYF. As DNA, the CDR3 is TGTGCCAGCAGCGAGGACAGACTATACCAAGAGACCCAGTACTTC.

The gene calls are TRBV6-5 and TRBJ2-5; 10 nucleotides align to TRBD2. V trimming: 2 bases; J trimming: 0 bases; junction bases outside the gene matches: 9. CDR3 length: 18 residues. Germline CDR1 and CDR2: MNHEY and SVGAGI. CDR3 in DNA: TGTGCCAGCAGTTACGGAAAAACTAGCGGGGAGTACCAAGAGACCCAGTACTTC. Encoded protein: CASSYGKTSGEYQETQYF.

This clonotype was counted between two and nine times. This chain uses TRBV7-9 with TRBJ2-3, with TRBD2 matching 11 bases. This CDR3 is 18 amino acids long. CDR1 is SEHNR and CDR2 is FQNEAQ in the germline V gene (reference sequence). Trimming took 4 bases from V and 2 from J; bases not matched to a gene: 11. The CDR3 DNA reads as TGTGCCAGCAGCTGGGGGGACACGGGACTAGCGGTCACAGATACGCAGTATTTT. Translating gives CASSWGDTGLAVTDTQYF. The full variable domain, with the rest looked up from reference TRBV7-9 and TRBJ2-3, is DTGVSQNPRHKITKRGQNVTFRCDPISEHNRLYWYRQTLGQGPEFLTYFQNEAQLEKSRLLSDRFSAERPKGSFSTLEIQRTEQGDSAMYLCASSWGDTGLAVTDTQYFGPGTRLTVL.

This clonotype turned up a few times. The chain has TRBV28 and TRBJ2-5, with D maybe TRBD2 (5 bases). This CDR3 contains 14 residues. Deletions cut 3 bases from V and 1 base from J, with 9 bases between. In germline, CDR1 is MDHEN, CDR2 SYDVKM. As DNA, the CDR3 is TGTGCCAGCAGTTTGATGGGGAGCCAAGAGACCCAGTACTTC. This encodes CASSLMGSQETQYF.

This clonotype came up many times. The rearrangement links TRBV5-1 to TRBJ2-5; no definite D call. In germline, CDR1 is SGHRS, CDR2 YFSETQ. The CDR3 extends over 13 amino acids. Deletions cut 0 bases from V and 2 bases from J, with 5 bases between. The CDR3 loop is CASSLVEQETQYF. The CDR3 DNA is TGCGCCAGCAGCTTGGTTGAGCAAGAGACCCAGTACTTC.

This clonotype was observed many times. The chain carries TRBV4-3 and TRBJ2-6; D is uncertain. The CDR3 has 19 amino acids. The germline V gene has CDR1 LGHNA and CDR2 YSLEER. Trimming took 0 bases from V and 0 from J, leaving 15 bases between them. CDR3 loop: CASSQDPTLTTSGANVLTF. CDR3 sequence (DNA): TGCGCCAGCAGCCAAGACCCCACTCTCACTACCTCTGGGGCCAACGTCCTGACTTTC.

The chain is built from TRBV4-2 and TRBJ2-3; 7 bases line up with TRBD2. Looked up from germline, CDR1 is LGHNA and CDR2 is YNFKEQ. Trimming cost V 1 base and J 2 bases; bases outside gene matches: 6. The CDR3 has 16 amino acids. This chain's CDR3 is CASSQGDYALTDTQYF. CDR3 bases: TGTGCCAGCAGCCAAGGGGACTACGCCCTCACAGATACGCAGTATTTT.

This chain connects TRBV9 to TRBJ2-7, with D tentatively TRBD2 (5 bases). Germline V gene sequence: CDR1 SGDLS, CDR2 YYNGEE. The CDR3 runs to 14 residues. V lost 4 bases and J 3 bases, leaving 14 bases between the germline ends. The DNA for the CDR3 is TGTGCCAGCAGCAGCGGACTGGACCTCTACGAGCAGTACTTC. It translates to CASSSGLDLYEQYF. Full variable domain (missing parts from reference TRBV9 and TRBJ2-7): DSGVTQTPKHLITATGQRVTLRCSPRSGDLSVYWYQQSLDQGLQFLIQYYNGEERAKGNILERFSAQQFPDLHSELNLSSLELGDSALYFCASSSGLDLYEQYFGPGTRLTVT.

This chain uses TRBV20-1 with TRBJ2-7; 7 nucleotides agree with TRBD2. Trimming took 0 bases from V and 2 from J; bases not matched to a gene: 4. This CDR3 is built from 14 residues. Germline CDR1 reads DFQATT; CDR2 reads SNEGSKA (reference sequence). The DNA of the CDR3 is TGCAGTGCTAGAGATTTGGCGGGAGCCTACGAGCAGTACTTC. Translation gives CSARDLAGAYEQYF.

This clonotype was counted at least ten times. The V gene is TRBV4-3, the J gene TRBJ1-1; 8 nucleotides align to TRBD1. CDR3 size: 15 residues. Germline-derived CDR1 and CDR2 are LGHNA and YSLEER. V trimming: 5 bases; J trimming: 0 bases; junction bases outside the gene matches: 5. The DNA for the CDR3 is TGCGCCAGCAGCTACGACAGGGGAATGAACACTGAAGCTTTCTTT. This codes for CASSYDRGMNTEAFF.

This clonotype was counted only a few times. The J gene is TRBJ2-7, the V gene TRBV19; the match to TRBD1 covers 8 bases. J gave up 6 bases and V 3 bases, and 4 bases lay outside the gene matches. This CDR3 is built from 13 residues. Germline V gene data show CDR1 as LNHDA and CDR2 as SQIVND (reference sequence). Here the CDR3 reads CASSIQQGVEQYF. CDR3 in DNA: TGTGCCAGTAGTATCCAACAGGGGGTCGAGCAGTACTTC.

This clonotype was observed many times. The chain links TRBV5-5 to TRBJ1-1, with unresolved D. V was shortened by 1 base and J by 4 bases, with 5 bases between the two germline ends. This CDR3 contains 12 residues. The V gene's germline CDR1 is SGHKS and CDR2 YYEKEE (reference sequence). The CDR3 region is CASSLTTTEAFF. The CDR3 DNA reads TGTGCCAGCAGCTTGACGACCACTGAAGCTTTCTTT.

Ten or more counts support this clonotype. The V and J genes are TRBV20-1 and TRBJ2-5, with TRBD1 matching 8 bases. Trimming cost V 3 bases and J 5 bases; bases outside gene matches: 8. Germline lookup yields CDR1 DFQATT and CDR2 SNEGSKA (reference sequence). The length of the CDR3 is 14 residues. Here the CDR3 DNA reads TGCAGTGCTAGGGGCAGGGGGCGCGCGGAGACCCAGTACTTC. This translates into CSARGRGRAETQYF.

This clonotype was observed many times. The gene calls are TRBV7-9 and TRBJ2-3; 10 bases line up with TRBD2. This CDR3 comprises 16 residues. The germline CDR1 and CDR2 sequences are SEHNR and FQNEAQ (reference sequence). Trimming removed 5 bases from V and 0 bases from J; junction bases left unmatched: 5. CDR3 region: CASSPGLAISTDTQYF. CDR3 DNA: TGTGCCAGCAGCCCGGGACTAGCGATTAGCACAGATACGCAGTATTTT.

On this clonotype: This may arise from a read error, as a much more abundant clone is one base away. The chain is built from TRBV10-3 and TRBJ2-4, with 7 bases fitting TRBD1. CDR1 is ENHRY, CDR2 SYGVKD, per germline. The CDR3 has 16 residues. CDR3 sequence: CAISLTGDVAKSIQYF. CDR3 bases: TGTGCCATCAGTCTTACAGGGGACGTAGCCAAAAGCATTCAGTACTTC.

Remarks on this clonotype: A much larger clone differs from this one at a single base, so this may be a read error. The chain couples TRBV14 to TRBJ2-3, with 10 bases that match TRBD2. The germline gives CDR1 SGHDN, CDR2 FVKESK. V was pared by 1 base and J by 2 bases, with 9 bases of the junction left unmatched. The CDR3 extends over 18 amino acids. As DNA, the CDR3 is TGTGCCAGCAGCCAAGCTAGGGCTAGCGGGGGTCCCACAGATACGCAGTATTTT. This encodes CASSQARASGGPTDTQYF.

This clonotype was seen only a few times. The genes are TRBV2 and TRBJ2-3, with 9 bases identical to TRBD2. Germline trimming cut 3 bases from V and 6 bases from J; bases unmatched to any gene: 7. The CDR3 loop spans 15 amino acids. CDR1 and CDR2 from the germline V gene are SNHLY and FYNNEI. In nucleotides, the CDR3 is TGTGCCAGCAGTGACGGTCGACTAGCGGTGGATACGCAGTATTTT. As protein: CASSDGRLAVDTQYF.